The 21 T cell receptor beta chains listed next were all sequenced from one sample in a study of blood T cell repertoires in COVID-19. The protocol was immunoSEQ multiplex PCR, while the TCRdb copy is restricted to in-frame clones and leaves out a portion. In the table there are 210,000 or so clones, over 75% of which are singletons. The source material was PBMCs or T cells enriched from blood (not recorded which). Every receptor here comes from a man younger than 40 with acute COVID-19.

The CDR3 loop is CASRTGLETQYF. The CDR3 nucleotides are TGTGCCAGCAGGACAGGGCTGGAGACCCAGTACTTC. The rearrangement joins TRBV12-3 or TRBV12-4 to TRBJ2-5, with TRBD1 matching over 7 bases. V trimming: 6 bases; J trimming: 5 bases; junction bases outside the gene matches: 3. CDR3 length: 12 amino acids.

The genes are TRBV6-5 and TRBJ1-2; 9 bases are a match to TRBD1. This CDR3 spans 14 amino acids. CDR1 MNHEY and CDR2 SVGAGI come from the germline V gene. Trimming cost V 6 bases and J 3 bases; bases outside gene matches: 5. The CDR3 DNA sequence: TGTGCCAGCAGGCTGGGACAGGGAGACTATGGCTACACCTTC. This sequence encodes CASRLGQGDYGYTF.

V usage is TRBV24-1 and J usage is TRBJ2-2; a possible D gene is TRBD1 (6 bases). V was pared by 5 bases and J by 2 bases, with 11 bases between. CDR1 is KGHDR, CDR2 SFDVKD, per germline. This CDR3 comprises 15 residues. The CDR3 protein is CATSGQGSNTGELFF. The CDR3 nucleotides read TGTGCCACCAGTGGGCAGGGGTCCAACACCGGGGAGCTGTTTTTT.

This chain joins TRBV5-6 and TRBJ2-1; 7 bases are shared with TRBD1. Germline V lookup: CDR1 SGHDT, CDR2 YYEEEE. The CDR3 sequence is 15 residues long. V shed 4 bases, J shed 9 bases, and the junction held 13 bases outside the gene matches. The DNA of the CDR3 is TGTGCCAGCAGCCGACGGGTAGGGGGCAAGTTTGAGCAGTTCTTC. Translated: CASSRRVGGKFEQFF. The full variable domain, with the rest looked up from reference TRBV5-6 and TRBJ2-1, is DAGVTQSPTHLIKTRGQQVTLRCSPKSGHDTVSWYQQALGQGPQFIFQYYEEEERQRGNFPDRFSGHQFPNYSSELNVNALLLGDSALYLCASSRRVGGKFEQFFGPGTRLTVL.

This chain uses TRBV11-2 with TRBJ1-2, with 8 bases identical to TRBD1. CDR3 size: 14 residues. The germline V gene encodes CDR1 SGHAT and CDR2 FQNNGV. J was trimmed by 7 bases and V by 5 bases; bases with no gene match: 9. CDR3 in DNA: TGTGCCAGCAGCCCCGCAGGGGGCGCGGGTGGCTACACCTTC. Its translation is CASSPAGGAGGYTF.

The genes are TRBV11-3 and TRBJ1-1, with 8 nucleotides matching TRBD1. Trimming removed 1 base from V and 1 base from J; junction bases left unmatched: 5. The CDR3 contains 16 residues. Germline V lookup: CDR1 SGHNT, CDR2 YENEEA. This chain's CDR3 is CASSLVSTGENTEAFF. DNA for the CDR3: TGTGCCAGCAGCTTAGTCTCGACAGGGGAGAACACTGAAGCTTTCTTT.

The chain links TRBV13 to TRBJ2-3, with D maybe TRBD1 (6 bases). The germline V gene encodes CDR1 PRHDT and CDR2 FYEKMQ (reference sequence). Deletions cut 4 bases from V and 3 bases from J, with 8 bases between. This CDR3 has 13 residues. This CDR3 reads CASSWGRTDTQYF. CDR3 bases: TGTGCCAGCAGCTGGGGGCGAACAGATACGCAGTATTTT.

The chain combines TRBV27 with TRBJ2-7; 12 nucleotides match TRBD1. Looked up from germline, CDR1 is MNHEY and CDR2 is SMNVEV (reference sequence). The CDR3 has 19 amino acids. Losses at the gene ends were 5 bases for V and 2 bases for J; bases not matched to a gene: 16. The CDR3 region is CASSLLGTGGLGPTYEQYF. CDR3 DNA: TGTGCCAGCAGTCTCCTAGGGACAGGGGGCCTAGGGCCCACCTACGAGCAGTACTTC.

This clone has just a few counts. This chain links TRBV2 with TRBJ1-2; 7 nucleotides agree with TRBD1. The junction had 7 bases not matched to a gene; V was cut back by 2 bases and J by 4 bases. The CDR3 contains 15 residues. Germline V gene data show CDR1 as SNHLY and CDR2 as FYNNEI. CDR3 bases: TGTGCCAGCAGTGAAATGGGGACAGCACTCTATGGCTACACCTTC. Protein: CASSEMGTALYGYTF.

The rearrangement uses TRBV14 and TRBJ2-6; D uncertain. V was pared by 4 bases and J by 1 base, with 2 bases between. This CDR3 is 13 amino acids long. Germline V gives CDR1 SGHDN, CDR2 FVKESK. CDR3 loop: CASSPSGANVLTF. Written as DNA, the CDR3 is TGTGCCAGCAGCCCGTCTGGGGCCAACGTCCTGACTTTC.

The chain has TRBV5-5 and TRBJ2-6, with D possibly being TRBD1 (5 bases). Germline CDR1 and CDR2: SGHKS and YYEKEE (reference sequence). The CDR3 is made up of 14 amino acids. Trimming left V 8 bases short and J 1 base short, with 10 bases between. The chain's CDR3 is CASTQGSGANVLTF. Written as DNA, the CDR3 is TGTGCCAGTACCCAGGGATCTGGGGCCAACGTCCTGACTTTC.

CDR3 DNA sequence: TGTGCCAGCAGCCTCGCGCAGGGAGGTAATTCACCCCTCCACTTT. Translation gives CASSLAQGGNSPLHF. The chain has TRBV7-9 and TRBJ1-6; a weak D match, TRBD1 (5 bases). V lost 5 bases and J 6 bases, leaving 14 bases between the germline ends. Germline assignment: CDR1 SEHNR and CDR2 FQNEAQ (reference sequence). This CDR3 has 15 amino acids.

This clone was found a few times. The chain links TRBV5-5 to TRBJ2-5; D may be TRBD1 (5 bases). V lost 5 bases to trimming and J lost 6 bases, with 17 bases between them. This CDR3 region has 14 residues. Germline V gene data show CDR1 as SGHKS and CDR2 as YYEKEE (reference sequence). The CDR3 is CASSLELQVKTQYF. As DNA, the CDR3 is TGTGCCAGCAGTCTTGAACTACAGGTTAAGACCCAGTACTTC.

This chain links TRBV5-4 with TRBJ1-2; D unresolved. V was cut by 5 bases and J by 3 bases, with 11 bases left in between. Germline assignment: CDR1 SGHNT and CDR2 YYREEE (reference sequence). The CDR3 has 13 residues. The CDR3 protein is CASRVVGDYGYTF. CDR3 bases: TGTGCCAGCAGAGTCGTCGGGGACTATGGCTACACCTTC.

This clone was detected only once. The chain recombines TRBV10-1 with TRBJ1-1; 7 nucleotides match TRBD1. Germline V CDR1 and CDR2: WNHNN, SYGVQD (reference sequence). The CDR3 has 13 amino acids. With V trimmed by 1 base and J by 8 bases, 4 bases remained unmatched. CDR3 loop: CASSELVTGEAFF. The CDR3 DNA reads TGCGCCAGCAGTGAGTTGGTGACAGGGGAAGCTTTCTTT.

CDR3 nucleotide sequence: TGTGCCACCAGTGACCCGACTAGCGGGGGAGGCACAGATACGCAGTATTTT. Translation gives CATSDPTSGGGTDTQYF. This chain uses TRBV24-1 with TRBJ2-3, with 12 bases fitting TRBD2. Looked up from germline, CDR1 is KGHDR and CDR2 is SFDVKD. J was trimmed by 1 base and V by 4 bases; bases with no gene match: 5. The CDR3 sequence is 17 residues long.

The table lists this clone with a count of one. The chain joins TRBV4-2 to TRBJ2-7; 13 nucleotides agree with TRBD2. Germline V CDR1 and CDR2: LGHNA, YNFKEQ. After removal of 1 base from V and 10 bases from J, the junction contained 16 bases not matched to a gene. This CDR3 spans 18 amino acids. CDR3 bases: TGTGCCAGCAGCCAAGGACTCACGACTAGCGGGGGGTCGTCGTCACAGTACTTC. It translates to CASSQGLTTSGGSSSQYF.

The V call is TRBV25-1, the J call TRBJ1-1; 10 bases line up with TRBD1. The CDR3 has 14 residues. V shed 7 bases, J shed 11 bases, and the junction held 13 bases outside the gene matches. CDR1 is MGHDK and CDR2 is SYGVNS in the germline V gene. The CDR3 DNA follows: TGTGCCAGCACCTCGGGACAGGGGCCACAGGGGGCTTTCTTT. This codes for CASTSGQGPQGAFF.

The chain combines TRBV19 with TRBJ2-2, with TRBD1 matching 9 bases. In germline, CDR1 is LNHDA, CDR2 SQIVND (reference sequence). J gave up 4 bases and V 3 bases, and 12 bases lay outside the gene matches. This CDR3 is built from 18 residues. For the CDR3, the DNA is TGTGCCAGTAGTATCCCTCAAACCTGGGACAGGGCCACCGGGGAGCTGTTTTTT. Its protein product is CASSIPQTWDRATGELFF.

The chain recombines TRBV19 with TRBJ1-5; D not resolved. This CDR3 is built from 15 residues. Germline assignment: CDR1 LNHDA and CDR2 SQIVND (reference sequence). V was pared by 7 bases and J by 3 bases, with 16 bases between. The CDR3 bases are TGTGCCAGTAATCTAGGTCTGGTTTCCAATCAGCCCCAGCATTTT. This translates into CASNLGLVSNQPQHF.

The J gene is TRBJ1-1, the V gene TRBV4-1, with D perhaps TRBD1 (5 bases). The CDR3 spans 16 residues. Per the germline V gene, CDR1 is MGHRA and CDR2 is YSYEKL. V was clipped by 3 bases and J by 5 bases, with 19 bases between them. The CDR3 sequence: CASSHAGDLGGTEAFF. CDR3 in DNA: TGCGCCAGCAGCCATGCCGGGGACCTCGGGGGGACTGAAGCTTTCTTT.